Presented here are 16 T cell receptor beta chains from one specimen sequenced in a study of T cells after yellow fever vaccination. TCRdb itself ran the 5' RACE reads through MiXCR, one entry per CDR3 protein. The sample carries just under 600,000 distinct CDR3 sequences, approximately 13% recorded once. Sequenced material: PBMCs, taken on the day of the yellow fever booster vaccination. These receptors were taken from a man aged 25-45 years who received the YFV17D yellow fever vaccine.

The chain carries TRBV19 and TRBJ2-7; D is unresolved. V lost 0 bases to trimming and J lost 6 bases, with 15 bases between them. CDR3 length: 15 residues. Per the germline V gene, CDR1 is LNHDA and CDR2 is SQIVND (reference sequence). CDR3 nucleotides: TGTGCCAGTAGTATAGATACACGGAATACCTGCGAGCAGTACTTC. Amino acid sequence: CASSIDTRNTCEQYF.

This clonotype was counted only a few times. The V call is TRBV3-1, the J call TRBJ1-2; perhaps TRBD1 as D (5 bases). With 0 bases removed from V and 1 base from J, the gap between germline ends came to 9 bases. The germline gives CDR1 LGHDT, CDR2 YNNKEL (reference sequence). The CDR3 runs 15 residues. The CDR3 nucleotides read TGTGCCAGCAGCCAAGATCGGACACATAACTATGGCTACACCTTC. Its protein product is CASSQDRTHNYGYTF. The full variable domain, in which reference TRBV3-1 and TRBJ1-2 provide the parts outside the CDR3, is DTAVSQTPKYLVTQMGNDKSIKCEQNLGHDTMYWYKQDSKKFLKIMFSYNNKELIINETVPNRFSPKSPDKAHLNLHINSLELGDSAVYFCASSQDRTHNYGYTFGSGTRLTVV.

The chain carries TRBV27 and TRBJ2-3, with 7 nucleotides matching TRBD1. V lost 3 bases and J lost 2; bases outside the gene matches: 5. The V gene's germline CDR1 is MNHEY and CDR2 SMNVEV (reference sequence). The CDR3 sequence is 15 residues long. The CDR3, as DNA: TGTGCCAGCAGTTTCTCCACAGGGGTCACAGATACGCAGTATTTT. This codes for CASSFSTGVTDTQYF.

About this clonotype itself: An end of the junction differs from the germline gene, which may be a read error. The rearrangement uses TRBV20-1 and TRBJ2-7; D unclear. This CDR3 spans 12 amino acids. In germline, CDR1 is DFQATT, CDR2 SNEGSKA (reference sequence). The CDR3 is CSAPSDTYERYF. The CDR3 DNA reads as TGCAGTGCCCCAAGTGATACCTACGAGCGGTACTTC.

DNA of the CDR3: TGTGCCAGCAGTGGGACAAGATACGAGCAGTACTTC. Translation: CASSGTRYEQYF. This chain connects TRBV25-1 to TRBJ2-7; possibly TRBD1 for D (5 bases). Germline lookup yields CDR1 MGHDK and CDR2 SYGVNS. The CDR3 covers 12 residues. The V end was cut by 4 bases, the J end by 4 bases, with 8 bases between.

This clonotype was counted a few times. V is TRBV6-1 and J is TRBJ1-4; D is unresolved. The germline V and J ends were trimmed by 6 bases and 5 bases, with 13 bases remaining between them. The CDR3 runs to 14 residues. Per germline, CDR1 MNHNS and CDR2 SASEGT. CDR3 coding DNA: TGTGCCAGCAGCCGAAGCCAGATGAATGAAAAACTGTTTTTT. Residues: CASSRSQMNEKLFF.

Only a few counts were recorded for this clonotype. The gene calls are TRBV6-5 and TRBJ2-1, with a weak D call TRBD2 (6 bases). Trimming left V 3 bases short and J 7 bases short, with 10 bases between. Looked up from germline, CDR1 is MNHEY and CDR2 is SVGAGI. This CDR3 spans 13 amino acids. This CDR3 reads CASSYSGENEQFF. In DNA form, the CDR3 reads TGTGCCAGCAGTTATTCGGGAGAAAATGAGCAGTTCTTC.

Only a few counts were recorded for this clonotype. The CDR3 DNA reads as TGCAGTGCTGCACCTTTAGACAGGGGCGATCAGCCCCAGCATTTT. Translated, it gives CSAAPLDRGDQPQHF. The chain joins TRBV20-1 to TRBJ1-5; 8 bases agree with TRBD1. Germline CDR1 DFQATT, CDR2 SNEGSKA (reference sequence). The V gene end was trimmed by 5 bases and the J gene end by 5 bases; junction bases not matched to a gene: 11. This CDR3 has 15 residues.

In this sample, this clonotype turned up a few times. The chain links TRBV28 to TRBJ2-7; unclear D gene. This CDR3 spans 11 amino acids. CDR1 is MDHEN and CDR2 is SYDVKM in the germline V gene. Trimming took 5 bases from V and 9 from J, leaving 11 bases between them. The CDR3 DNA reads TGTGCCAGCAGTGAAATAGGCGGGCAGTACTTC. Its protein product is CASSEIGGQYF.

This clonotype has only a few counts. The chain has TRBV2 and TRBJ2-5; 9 nucleotides align to TRBD2. The J segment lost 2 bases and the V segment lost 4 bases, leaving 11 bases of the junction unmatched. The germline CDR1 and CDR2 sequences are SNHLY and FYNNEI. The CDR3 runs to 17 residues. The chain's CDR3 is CASSGGGRAGRQETQYF. DNA of the CDR3: TGTGCCAGCAGTGGTGGCGGGAGGGCCGGGAGACAAGAGACCCAGTACTTC.

This clonotype has more than one count but fewer than ten. The rearrangement uses TRBV12-3 or TRBV12-4 and TRBJ2-5; possible D gene TRBD1, 6 bases. The germline V and J ends were trimmed by 5 bases and 4 bases, with 11 bases remaining between them. This CDR3 spans 13 amino acids. CDR3 in DNA: TGTGCCAGCAGTCGGGACACCTCAGAGACCCAGTACTTC. It yields the protein CASSRDTSETQYF.

The chain joins TRBV7-2 to TRBJ2-5; D is perhaps TRBD2 (5 bases). This CDR3 has 13 amino acids. Trimming stripped 2 bases from V and 7 bases from J, with 11 bases between. CDR1 SGHTA and CDR2 FQGNSA come from the germline V gene. In DNA form, the CDR3 reads TGTGCCAGCAGCTTAAATCCTGAGGGGACCCAGTACTTC. Translated: CASSLNPEGTQYF. The whole variable domain, remainder taken from reference TRBV7-2 and TRBJ2-5, is GAGVSQSPSNKVTEKGKDVELRCDPISGHTALYWYRQSLGQGLEFLIYFQGNSAPDKSGLPSDRFSAERTGGSVSTLTIQRTQQEDSAVYLCASSLNPEGTQYFGPGTRLLVL.

In its sample, this clonotype was seen a few times. The chain uses TRBV18 and TRBJ2-1; 9 positions agree with TRBD2. The germline gives CDR1 KGHSH, CDR2 LQKENI. Germline trimming cut 5 bases from V and 9 bases from J; bases unmatched to any gene: 11. CDR3 length: 15 amino acids. The CDR3 is CASSGTVSGSGEQFF. The DNA for the CDR3 is TGTGCCAGCTCAGGCACGGTTAGCGGGAGCGGTGAGCAGTTCTTC.

This clonotype was counted a few times. This chain uses TRBV20-1 with TRBJ2-7; 8 nucleotides align to TRBD2. V lost 6 bases, J lost 3 bases, and 7 bases stayed unmatched. Germline V lookup: CDR1 DFQATT, CDR2 SNEGSKA (reference sequence). The CDR3 sequence is 13 residues long. CDR3 sequence: CSAGTRNGYEQYF. The CDR3, as DNA: TGCAGTGCAGGGACTAGGAACGGCTACGAGCAGTACTTC.

Concerning this clonotype: One base away lies a much larger clone, so this may be a sequencing read error. The chain has TRBV5-1 and TRBJ2-1; no definite D call. The CDR3 extends over 16 amino acids. Germline V lookup: CDR1 SGHRS, CDR2 YFSETQ. The CDR3 coding sequence is TGCGCCAGCAGCTTGGTTGCCTTGAGCTCCTACAAGGAGCAGTTCTTC. It is translated as CASSLVALSSYKEQFF.

The chain has TRBV12-3 or TRBV12-4 and TRBJ2-4; no reliable D call. V shed 6 bases and J shed 7 bases, with 10 bases lying between them. CDR3 length: 12 amino acids. DNA of the CDR3: TGTGCCAGCAGCTTGGGTGTGAACATTCAGTACTTC. Its protein is CASSLGVNIQYF.